The table lists the clone carrying this T cell receptor (beta chain) with many counts. The CDR3 totals 17 residues. V shed 6 bases and J 4 bases; nucleotides not matched to a gene: 13. The entry originates in a study of immune characterization of retroperitoneal liposarcoma. One entry per CDR3 protein results from TCRdb running MiXCR on the PCR reads. Of more than 10,000 distinct CDR3 sequences in the sample, about a quarter were seen once. This receptor was obtained from a female donor with retroperitoneal liposarcoma. The chain combines TRBV12-3 or TRBV12-4 with TRBJ2-1; 9 bases are shared with TRBD2. The sequenced sample was tumor tissue. In DNA form, the CDR3 reads TGTGCCAGCAGCCTTAGTGGCTGGACTAGCGTATACAATGAGCAGTTCTTC. This codes for CASSLSGWTSVYNEQFF.